One and the same sample provided the 29 T cell receptor beta chains below, sequenced in a study of T cells expressing NK-cell markers. From the 5' RACE reads, TCRdb lists one entry per CDR3 protein and no DNA. The sample table includes hundreds of thousands of distinct CDR3 sequences. Material for sequencing was blood T cells: a sorted CD56 or NKG2C T cell subset, CD4+ or CD8+ T cells, or bulk PBMC T cells (not recorded which). The receptor set was obtained from a man between 18 and 35 years old in good health.

The J gene is TRBJ2-1, the V gene TRBV9; as DNA is missing, the TRBD1 call by TCRdb cannot be tested. There are 16 residues in the CDR3. CDR1 is SGDLS, CDR2 YYNGEE, per germline. The CDR3 spells CASSAPPGASYNEQFF. Full variable domain (remainder filled in from reference TRBV9 and TRBJ2-1): DSGVTQTPKHLITATGQRVTLRCSPRSGDLSVYWYQQSLDQGLQFLIQYYNGEERAKGNILERFSAQQFPDLHSELNLSSLELGDSALYFCASSAPPGASYNEQFFGPGTRLTVL.

The V gene is TRBV20-1, the J gene TRBJ1-5. The CDR3 runs to 14 residues. Germline lookup yields CDR1 DFQATT and CDR2 SNEGSKA (reference sequence). CDR3 region: CSAFRAYSNQPQHF.

This rearrangement joins TRBV7-3 to TRBJ2-7; TCRdb lists TRBD2, though no DNA is available to test this call. Germline V gives CDR1 SGHTA, CDR2 FQGTGA. This CDR3 contains 16 residues. This CDR3 is CASSSTGLAGTYEQYF.

J is TRBJ2-7 and V is TRBV4-3; the TCRdb call, TRBD2, lacks DNA for checking. Germline values: CDR1 LGHNA, CDR2 YSLEER. The length of the CDR3 is 15 residues. The CDR3 region is CASSQGSGRDYEQYF.

The chain uses TRBV18 and TRBJ2-5; the D call of TRBD1 rests on TCRdb alone, since no DNA is present to check it. Germline V gene data show CDR1 as KGHSH and CDR2 as LQKENI. The CDR3 extends over 15 amino acids. CDR3 loop: CASSPLKQGGETQYF.

The chain has TRBV18 and TRBJ2-3; the D call of TRBD1 rests on TCRdb alone, since no DNA is present to check it. The germline V gene has CDR1 KGHSH and CDR2 LQKENI. The CDR3 is 11 amino acids. CDR3 sequence reads: CASPIGAPQYF.

The CDR3 sequence: CASTPIRPGPDANTGELFF. The chain combines TRBV12-3 or TRBV12-4 with TRBJ2-2; TCRdb names TRBD1, which stays unverified in the absence of DNA. This CDR3 spans 19 amino acids.

The V and J genes are TRBV24-1 and TRBJ2-1; TCRdb's assignment of TRBD1 cannot be checked, as there is no DNA. Per germline, CDR1 KGHDR and CDR2 SFDVKD. The CDR3 consists of 17 residues. CDR3 loop: CATSDRPMGGARDEQFF.

The V and J genes are TRBV6-5 and TRBJ2-2; the TCRdb D gene call, TRBD2, has no DNA to confirm it. The CDR3 consists of 18 residues. Germline loops: CDR1 MNHEY, CDR2 SVGAGI. CDR3 in amino acids: CASSLAAARAPNTGELFF.

The V gene is TRBV7-8, the J gene TRBJ2-7; the D call of TRBD2 rests on TCRdb alone, since no DNA is present to check it. This CDR3 has 14 amino acids. Germline values: CDR1 SGHVS, CDR2 FQNEAQ. This CDR3 is CASSPERAGYEQYF.

V is TRBV12-3 or TRBV12-4 and J is TRBJ2-5. The CDR3 contains 15 residues. The CDR3 spells CASSFGTRYQETQYF.

V gene TRBV25-1 combines with J gene TRBJ2-7; absent DNA, TCRdb's TRBD2 call cannot be checked. The CDR3 spans 14 residues. From germline, CDR1 is MGHDK and CDR2 SYGVNS. This chain's CDR3 is CASSATTGRPEQYF.

The chain combines TRBV10-3 with TRBJ2-7; TCRdb designates TRBD2, a call that cannot be tested without DNA. CDR1 is ENHRY, CDR2 SYGVKD, per germline. The CDR3 length is 13 residues. CDR3: CAIRASGGYEQYF.

The rearrangement joins TRBV23-1 to TRBJ2-7; without DNA, the TCRdb call of TRBD1 cannot be checked. TRBV23-1 is known as an ORF, though its function is uncertain. This CDR3 has 14 amino acids. CDR3 sequence: CASSTRQGKGEQYF.

The chain carries TRBV12-3 or TRBV12-4 and TRBJ2-1. The CDR3 loop spans 12 amino acids. CDR3 in amino acids: CASSFMWFEQFF.

The rearrangement joins TRBV30 to TRBJ2-2; absent DNA, TCRdb's TRBD1 call cannot be checked. This CDR3 has 16 residues. The V gene's germline CDR1 is GTSNPN and CDR2 SVGIG (reference sequence). The CDR3 loop reads CASTLGGAANTGELFF.

This chain uses TRBV27 with TRBJ2-1; TCRdb outputs TRBD1, but without DNA this stays unchecked. The V gene's germline CDR1 is MNHEY and CDR2 SMNVEV (reference sequence). The CDR3 runs 13 residues. CDR3 residues: CASSQQGAHEQFF.

The chain combines TRBV5-1 with TRBJ2-3; TCRdb's assignment of TRBD1 cannot be checked, as there is no DNA. The V gene's germline CDR1 is SGHRS and CDR2 YFSETQ. The CDR3 loop spans 16 amino acids. The CDR3 sequence: CASSLGTTGPGDTQYF.

This chain links TRBV5-1 with TRBJ2-7; TCRdb's D call of TRBD2 is untestable without DNA. Per germline, CDR1 SGHRS and CDR2 YFSETQ. The CDR3 covers 19 residues. CDR3 amino acids: CASSVTGTSGRKDPNEQYF.

The J gene is TRBJ2-1, the V gene TRBV3-1; checking the TCRdb D call of TRBD2 is not possible without DNA. CDR1 and CDR2 (germline): LGHDT, YNNKEL (reference sequence). This CDR3 has 16 amino acids. This CDR3 is CASSPHKRERLMGQFF.

V and J are TRBV6-1 and TRBJ2-1; TCRdb returns TRBD2, unconfirmable since there is no DNA. CDR1 is MNHNS and CDR2 is SASEGT in the germline V gene. This CDR3 comprises 16 residues. This chain's CDR3 is CASTPDGTNSYNEQFF.

V is TRBV9 and J is TRBJ1-1. CDR1 is SGDLS and CDR2 is YYNGEE in the germline V gene. The CDR3 spans 16 residues. CDR3: CASSVDVSAGNTEAFF.

The genes are TRBV6-5 and TRBJ2-4; the D gene TCRdb calls, TRBD2, cannot be checked with no DNA. Germline V lookup: CDR1 MNHEY, CDR2 SVGAGI. The CDR3 spans 18 residues. This CDR3 reads CASSFYRTSVLAKNIQYF.

This CDR3 is CASSQEGLAGTNEQFF. This sequence joins TRBV3-1 and TRBJ2-1; the D call from TCRdb, TRBD2, cannot be confirmed without DNA. Germline assignment: CDR1 LGHDT and CDR2 YNNKEL (reference sequence). This CDR3 has 16 residues.

The chain couples TRBV20-1 to TRBJ1-1. The CDR3 runs 13 residues. The germline V gene has CDR1 DFQATT and CDR2 SNEGSKA (reference sequence). The CDR3 region is CSARPNTERGAFF.

The chain carries TRBV7-7 and TRBJ2-1; TCRdb names TRBD2, which stays unverified in the absence of DNA. The CDR3 consists of 14 residues. Germline values: CDR1 SSHAT, CDR2 FNYEAQ (reference sequence). Here the CDR3 reads CASSPEGGPYEQFF.

The CDR3 loop is CASSYSREGINEQFF. This chain uses TRBV6-5 with TRBJ2-1; TCRdb's D call of TRBD2 is untestable without DNA. This CDR3 has 15 residues. The germline V gene has CDR1 MNHEY and CDR2 SVGAGI.

V is TRBV5-1 and J is TRBJ2-3; TCRdb's D call of TRBD1 is untestable without DNA. Germline lookup yields CDR1 SGHRS and CDR2 YFSETQ. This CDR3 spans 13 amino acids. CDR3 loop: CASMPGDQDTQYF.

This chain joins TRBV19 and TRBJ2-7; TCRdb lists TRBD1, though no DNA is available to test this call. CDR1 and CDR2 from the germline V gene are LNHDA and SQIVND (reference sequence). This CDR3 has 13 residues. The CDR3 loop reads CASSMGGPYEQYF.